The 27 T cell receptor beta chains reported below all come from one sample, sequenced in a study of OX40 agonist ivuxolimab in advanced cancers. Produced via immunoSEQ multiplex PCR; TCRdb's table is partial and in-frame only. Of 65,000 to 90,000 clones in the sample, about 87% were seen once. The sample here was CD4+ or CD8+ T cells sorted from blood, taken in a trial of the OX40 agonist ivuxolimab. All receptors come from an adult with an advanced solid tumor such as melanoma, head and neck, liver or kidney cancer.

V and J are TRBV19 and TRBJ2-7; TRBD2 aligns across 8 bases. CDR1 is LNHDA and CDR2 is SQIVND in the germline V gene (reference sequence). Trimming removed 6 bases from V and 5 bases from J; junction bases left unmatched: 6. The CDR3 runs to 13 residues. Here the CDR3 DNA reads TGTGCCAGTAGCACAGCGGGAGTCAACGAGCAGTACTTC. Amino acids: CASSTAGVNEQYF.

This chain joins TRBV5-4 and TRBJ2-7; D gene ambiguous. Germline assignment: CDR1 SGHNT and CDR2 YYREEE (reference sequence). The length of the CDR3 is 14 residues. The V end was cut by 4 bases, the J end by 1 base, with 12 bases between. CDR3 region: CASSTWSRSYEQYF. In DNA form, the CDR3 reads TGTGCCAGCAGCACATGGAGTAGGTCCTACGAGCAGTACTTC.

The J gene is TRBJ1-1, the V gene TRBV28; 12 bases align to TRBD1. J lost 0 bases, V lost 4 bases, and 6 bases had no gene match. Per the germline V gene, CDR1 is MDHEN and CDR2 is SYDVKM. The CDR3 length is 17 residues. Here the CDR3 reads CASSWFGTGGMNTEAFF. The DNA for the CDR3 is TGTGCCAGCAGTTGGTTTGGGACAGGGGGCATGAACACTGAAGCTTTCTTT.

The J gene is TRBJ2-3, the V gene TRBV7-9, with 13 nucleotides matching TRBD2. There are 17 residues in the CDR3. The V gene's germline CDR1 is SEHNR and CDR2 FQNEAQ (reference sequence). Unmatched junction bases numbered 11, after V lost 5 bases and J lost 6 bases. The CDR3 DNA is TGTGCCAGCAGCCCCCCACTAGCGGGAGGGTGGGGGGATACGCAGTATTTT. This encodes CASSPPLAGGWGDTQYF.

The rearrangement uses TRBV30 and TRBJ1-3; D not certain. CDR3 length: 14 residues. The ends were cut back, 5 bases at V and 0 bases at J, with 11 bases in the middle. Germline loops: CDR1 GTSNPN, CDR2 SVGIG (reference sequence). Written as DNA, the CDR3 is TGTGCCTGGGGAGAGAGAGTCTCTGGAAACACCATATATTTT. It encodes CAWGERVSGNTIYF.

The chain employs TRBV6-6 and TRBJ2-5; 11 bases agree with TRBD2. The trim removed 4 bases at V and 1 base at J, leaving 2 bases unmatched. Germline CDR1 and CDR2: MNHNY and SVGAGI (reference sequence). The CDR3 runs 15 residues. CDR3 amino acids: CASSLAGGIQETQYF. The DNA of the CDR3 is TGTGCCAGCAGTTTAGCGGGGGGGATCCAAGAGACCCAGTACTTC.

This rearrangement joins TRBV29-1 to TRBJ2-5; D is possibly TRBD1 or TRBD2 (5 bases each). V gave up 7 bases and J gave up 2 bases, with 26 bases separating them. Per the germline V gene, CDR1 is SQVTM and CDR2 is ANQGSEA. The CDR3 runs 17 residues. CDR3 bases: TGCAGCGCCGAGGGGCAGCAAGAATTTTCTGTACAAGAGACCCAGTACTTC. Protein product: CSAEGQQEFSVQETQYF.

The rearrangement joins TRBV4-1 to TRBJ2-1; 7 bases fit TRBD2. Looked up from germline, CDR1 is MGHRA and CDR2 is YSYEKL. With 3 bases clipped from V and 15 bases from J, the junction kept 11 bases outside the gene matches. CDR3 length: 13 amino acids. The CDR3 is CASSHQIGLGSFF. The CDR3, as DNA: TGCGCCAGCAGCCACCAGATTGGACTAGGTTCGTTCTTC.

The rearrangement joins TRBV10-2 to TRBJ2-1; the D is unclear. V lost 3 bases and J 0 bases, leaving 9 bases between the germline ends. The CDR3 length is 15 residues. The germline V gene encodes CDR1 WSHSY and CDR2 SAAADI. CDR3 nucleotides: TGCGCCAGCAGTGAAAGTTGGAGCTCCTACAATGAGCAGTTCTTC. It translates to CASSESWSSYNEQFF.

The chain's CDR3 is CASSFGTGGAYEQYF. The CDR3 DNA reads as TGTGCCAGCAGTTTCGGGACAGGGGGTGCCTACGAGCAGTACTTC. The gene calls are TRBV27 and TRBJ2-7; 11 bases match TRBD1. Germline trimming cut 3 bases from V and 2 bases from J; bases unmatched to any gene: 3. There are 15 residues in the CDR3. Germline V gene lookup returns CDR1 MNHEY and CDR2 SMNVEV (reference sequence).

The chain has TRBV5-4 and TRBJ2-1; D uncertain. This CDR3 has 13 amino acids. The germline gives CDR1 SGHNT, CDR2 YYREEE (reference sequence). V was pared by 0 bases and J by 7 bases, with 8 bases between. CDR3 nucleotide sequence: TGTGCCAGCAGCTTGGAACTGACTAATGAGCAGTTCTTC. Its translation is CASSLELTNEQFF.

This clone has a single count. A junction end diverges from the germline sequence, so it may reflect a read error. V gene TRBV7-6 combines with J gene TRBJ1-5; possibly TRBD1 for D (5 bases). Germline lookup yields CDR1 SGHVS and CDR2 FNYEAQ. This CDR3 region has 11 residues. The chain's CDR3 is CASSSGDVKVF. In nucleotides, the CDR3 is TGTGCCAGCAGCTCGGGGGACGTAAAGGTCTTT.

This clone was found once. This chain uses TRBV27 with TRBJ2-7, with 8 bases that match TRBD1. The CDR3 consists of 16 residues. Trimming removed 5 bases from V and 3 bases from J; junction bases left unmatched: 12. Germline lookup yields CDR1 MNHEY and CDR2 SMNVEV (reference sequence). CDR3 protein: CASSVATGVGFYEQYF. Written as DNA, the CDR3 is TGTGCCAGCAGTGTAGCGACAGGGGTCGGTTTCTACGAGCAGTACTTC.

V is TRBV11-2 and J is TRBJ1-3; no reliable D call. Trimming cost V 0 bases and J 5 bases, with 11 bases left between them. The CDR3 is 15 amino acids. Germline CDR1 is SGHAT and CDR2 is FQNNGV. CDR3 coding DNA: TGTGCCAGCAGCTTAGAGAGTGGGGTTAGAAACACCATATATTTT. Encoded protein: CASSLESGVRNTIYF. Variable domain in full (rest from reference TRBV11-2 and TRBJ1-3): EAGVAQSPRYKIIEKRQSVAFWCNPISGHATLYWYQQILGQGPKLLIQFQNNGVVDDSQLPKDRFSAERLKGVDSTLKIQPAKLEDSAVYLCASSLESGVRNTIYFGEGSWLTVV.

The genes are TRBV10-3 and TRBJ2-1; 9 nucleotides match TRBD2. From germline, CDR1 is ENHRY and CDR2 SYGVKD. This CDR3 has 14 residues. V shed 5 bases and J 8 bases; nucleotides not matched to a gene: 7. CDR3 nucleotide sequence: TGTGCCATCAGTCAGACTAGCGGTAGCGATGAGCAGTTCTTC. Translated: CAISQTSGSDEQFF.

The chain combines TRBV29-1 with TRBJ2-1, with a possible D match to TRBD2 (7 bases). The CDR3 loop spans 13 amino acids. The V and J ends lost 3 bases and 8 bases respectively, with 14 bases between them. Germline V lookup: CDR1 SQVTM, CDR2 ANQGSEA. CDR3 nucleotide sequence: TGCAGCGTTGAGAGCGGCGGGGGCGATGAGCAGTTCTTC. Protein: CSVESGGGDEQFF.

The CDR3 protein is CASRMTDYSNQPQHF. In nucleotides, the CDR3 is TGTGCCAGTAGAATGACGGATTATAGCAATCAGCCCCAGCATTTT. The V and J genes are TRBV19 and TRBJ1-5; D ambiguous. Germline V gene lookup returns CDR1 LNHDA and CDR2 SQIVND (reference sequence). The CDR3 spans 15 residues. Trimming stripped 6 bases from V and 0 bases from J, with 12 bases between. Full variable domain (remainder filled in from reference TRBV19 and TRBJ1-5): DGGITQSPKYLFRKEGQNVTLSCEQNLNHDAMYWYRQDPGQGLRLIYYSQIVNDFQKGDIAEGYSVSREKKESFPLTVTSAQKNPTAFYLCASRMTDYSNQPQHFGDGTRLSIL.

The chain combines TRBV5-6 with TRBJ2-1; 13 bases are a match to TRBD2. This CDR3 region has 16 residues. Germline V gene sequence: CDR1 SGHDT, CDR2 YYEEEE. Trimming removed 0 bases from V and 8 bases from J; junction bases left unmatched: 5. The CDR3 DNA follows: TGTGCCAGCAGCTTGGGACTAGCGGGGGGTATGGATGAGCAGTTCTTC. The encoded protein is CASSLGLAGGMDEQFF. Full variable domain (outside the CDR3, taken from reference TRBV5-6 and TRBJ2-1): DAGVTQSPTHLIKTRGQQVTLRCSPKSGHDTVSWYQQALGQGPQFIFQYYEEEERQRGNFPDRFSGHQFPNYSSELNVNALLLGDSALYLCASSLGLAGGMDEQFFGPGTRLTVL.

V is TRBV29-1 and J is TRBJ2-7; 8 positions agree with TRBD2. J lost 0 bases, V lost 4 bases, and 14 bases had no gene match. The CDR3 sequence is 17 residues long. Germline values: CDR1 SQVTM, CDR2 ANQGSEA. The CDR3 nucleotides read TGCAGCGTTGCAGATTCCGGGACTAGGTCGAGCTCCTACGAGCAGTACTTC. This translates into CSVADSGTRSSSYEQYF.

The chain employs TRBV5-1 and TRBJ2-7; TRBD1 matches at 9 bases. The CDR3 runs to 14 residues. The germline V gene has CDR1 SGHRS and CDR2 YFSETQ. V trimming: 3 bases; J trimming: 5 bases; junction bases outside the gene matches: 6. This CDR3 reads CASSWTGETDEQYF. CDR3 nucleotides: TGCGCCAGCAGCTGGACAGGGGAAACGGACGAGCAGTACTTC.

The chain recombines TRBV20-1 with TRBJ1-1, with D unclear. V was clipped by 5 bases and J by 3 bases, with 4 bases between them. The CDR3 is made up of 10 amino acids. CDR1 DFQATT and CDR2 SNEGSKA come from the germline V gene (reference sequence). This chain's CDR3 is CSAFDTEAFF. The CDR3 coding sequence is TGCAGTGCTTTCGACACTGAAGCTTTCTTT.

J is TRBJ2-2 and V is TRBV6-1; 8 positions match TRBD1. The CDR3 consists of 16 residues. CDR1 is MNHNS and CDR2 is SASEGT in the germline V gene. The V segment lost 3 bases and the J segment 4 bases; nucleotides outside the gene matches: 7. CDR3 coding DNA: TGTGCCAGCAGTGATGAGGACAGGGATATCACCGGGGAGCTGTTTTTT. It translates to CASSDEDRDITGELFF.

The V and J genes are TRBV6-1 and TRBJ2-7, with 7 bases that match TRBD2. Trimming at V came to 10 bases and at J to 3 bases, leaving 12 bases not matched to a gene. CDR3 length: 14 residues. Germline V gives CDR1 MNHNS, CDR2 SASEGT. CDR3 sequence (DNA): TGTGCCACCATCGGGGCGGGGGTAGGCTACGAGCAGTACTTC. Protein sequence: CATIGAGVGYEQYF.

The chain combines TRBV30 with TRBJ1-2; D perhaps matches TRBD1 (5 bases). This CDR3 has 14 residues. Trimming removed 6 bases from V and 7 bases from J, with 21 bases in between. The germline gives CDR1 GTSNPN, CDR2 SVGIG (reference sequence). The CDR3 spells CACEYRRVGGGYTF. DNA for the CDR3: TGTGCCTGCGAATACCGACGGGTTGGGGGTGGCTACACCTTC.

The chain employs TRBV2 and TRBJ2-7, with D perhaps matching TRBD2 (6 bases). The germline V gene has CDR1 SNHLY and CDR2 FYNNEI. V lost 3 bases and J 5 bases, leaving 14 bases between the germline ends. This CDR3 is 14 amino acids long. The CDR3 region is CASSDQTSTHEQYF. The CDR3 DNA is TGTGCCAGCAGTGATCAGACTAGTACACACGAGCAGTACTTC. The whole variable domain, filled in from reference TRBV2 and TRBJ2-7, reads EPEVTQTPSHQVTQMGQEVILRCVPISNHLYFYWYRQILGQKVEFLVSFYNNEISEKSEIFDDQFSVERPDGSNFTLKIRSTKLEDSAMYFCASSDQTSTHEQYFGPGTRLTVT.

This clone was observed a single time. The gene calls are TRBV28 and TRBJ2-7; D gene unclear. V shed 3 bases and J shed 6 bases, with 9 bases lying between them. Germline V CDR1 and CDR2: MDHEN, SYDVKM. This CDR3 is 12 amino acids long. The CDR3 reads CASSFPPSEQYF. The DNA for the CDR3 is TGTGCCAGCAGTTTCCCACCTTCCGAGCAGTACTTC. Full variable domain (rest looked up from reference TRBV28 and TRBJ2-7): DVKVTQSSRYLVKRTGEKVFLECVQDMDHENMFWYRQDPGLGLRLIYFSYDVKMKEKGDIPEGYSVSREKKERFSLILESASTNQTSMYLCASSFPPSEQYFGPGTRLTVT.

The chain employs TRBV9 and TRBJ2-7; D uncertain. The CDR3 is 14 amino acids. From germline, CDR1 is SGDLS and CDR2 YYNGEE. Deletions cut 2 bases from V and 2 bases from J, with 11 bases between. The chain's CDR3 is CASSVGQTTYEQYF. The CDR3 DNA reads as TGTGCCAGCAGCGTCGGCCAGACAACCTACGAGCAGTACTTC.